This TCR beta chain was recovered during a study of CD8 T cells in ankylosing spondylitis. Many counts were recorded for this clonotype. TCRdb reprocessed the 5' RACE reads via MiXCR and lists one record per CDR3 protein. The sample carries more than 95,000 distinct CDR3 sequences, about 7.7% recorded once. The CDR3 sequence is 16 residues long. J was trimmed by 12 bases and V by 3 bases; bases with no gene match: 19. The V gene's germline CDR1 is DFQATT and CDR2 SNEGSKA (reference sequence). V and J are TRBV20-1 and TRBJ1-4, with 7 bases that match TRBD1. The sequenced sample was blood, either unsorted or a sorted T cell fraction (not recorded which). The sequence was collected from a male donor with ankylosing spondylitis or in good health (not recorded which). The DNA of the CDR3 is TGCAGTGCTAGGAAAGTTACCAACGTCGACAGGGAGGAACTGTTTTTT. This gives the protein CSARKVTNVDREELFF.